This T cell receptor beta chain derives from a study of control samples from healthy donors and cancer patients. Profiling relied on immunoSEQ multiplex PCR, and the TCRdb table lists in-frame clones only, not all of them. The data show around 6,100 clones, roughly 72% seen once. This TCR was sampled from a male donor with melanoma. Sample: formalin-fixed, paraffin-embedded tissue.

The CDR3 nucleotides read TGTGCCAGTAGAACGGGACAGGGGTATGAGCAGTTCTTC. Translation: CASRTGQGYEQFF. The rearrangement uses TRBV19 and TRBJ2-1; 10 bases line up with TRBD1. Germline V gene lookup returns CDR1 LNHDA and CDR2 SQIVND (reference sequence). V shed 6 bases, J shed 8 bases, and the junction held 4 bases outside the gene matches. The CDR3 runs to 13 residues.